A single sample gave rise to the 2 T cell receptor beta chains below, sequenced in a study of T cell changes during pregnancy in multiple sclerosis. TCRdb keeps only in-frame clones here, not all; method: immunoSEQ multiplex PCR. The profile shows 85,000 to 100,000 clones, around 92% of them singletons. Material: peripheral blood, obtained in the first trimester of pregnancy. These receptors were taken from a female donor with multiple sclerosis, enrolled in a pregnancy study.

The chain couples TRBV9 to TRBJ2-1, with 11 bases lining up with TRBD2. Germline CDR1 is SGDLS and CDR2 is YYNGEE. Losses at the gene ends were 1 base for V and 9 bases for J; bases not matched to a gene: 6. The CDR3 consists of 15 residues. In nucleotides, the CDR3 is TGTGCCAGCAGCGTATTAGGGACTAGCGGTGGTGAGCAGTTCTTC. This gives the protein CASSVLGTSGGEQFF. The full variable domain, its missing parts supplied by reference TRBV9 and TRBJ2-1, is DSGVTQTPKHLITATGQRVTLRCSPRSGDLSVYWYQQSLDQGLQFLIQYYNGEERAKGNILERFSAQQFPDLHSELNLSSLELGDSALYFCASSVLGTSGGEQFFGPGTRLTVL.

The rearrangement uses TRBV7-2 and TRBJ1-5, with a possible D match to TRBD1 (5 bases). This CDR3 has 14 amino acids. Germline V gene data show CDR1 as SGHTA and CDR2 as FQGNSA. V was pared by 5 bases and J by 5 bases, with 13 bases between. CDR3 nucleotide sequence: TGTGCCAGCAGCCTGGACACGGCTTATCAGCCCCAGCATTTT. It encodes CASSLDTAYQPQHF.